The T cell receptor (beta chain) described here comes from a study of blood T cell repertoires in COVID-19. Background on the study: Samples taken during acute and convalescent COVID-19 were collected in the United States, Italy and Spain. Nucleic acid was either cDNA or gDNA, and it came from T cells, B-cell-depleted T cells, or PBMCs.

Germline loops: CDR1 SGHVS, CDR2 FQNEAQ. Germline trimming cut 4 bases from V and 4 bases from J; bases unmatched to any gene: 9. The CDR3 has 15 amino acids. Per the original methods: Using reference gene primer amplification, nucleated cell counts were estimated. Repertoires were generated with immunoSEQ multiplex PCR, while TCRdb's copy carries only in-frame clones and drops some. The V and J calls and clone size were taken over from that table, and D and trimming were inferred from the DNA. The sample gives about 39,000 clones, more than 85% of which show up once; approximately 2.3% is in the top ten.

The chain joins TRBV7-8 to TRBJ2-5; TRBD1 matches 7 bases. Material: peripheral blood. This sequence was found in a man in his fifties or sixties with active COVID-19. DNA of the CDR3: TGTGCCAGCAGCTCTGCCAGGGGGTCGACAGAGACCCAGTACTTC. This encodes CASSSARGSTETQYF.